The rows below give T cell receptor beta chains drawn from one sample of a study of blood T cell repertoires in COVID-19. Measured with immunoSEQ multiplex PCR; TCRdb has only the in-frame clones, and not every one. This sample has about 140,000 clones, with roughly 78% found just once. The sample consisted of peripheral blood. The receptors stem from a man in his 60s with acute or convalescent COVID-19. Both conserved end residues are trimmed from each CDR3. Fields, in order: V gene, CDR3 protein.

TRBV6-2/TRBV6-3 | ASCRPGVYTEAF
TRBV30 | AWSVRGGQPQH
TRBV28 | ASSLNRAPDTQY
TRBV29-1 | SANTGSSGNTIY
TRBV9 | ASSLLGRDTDTQY
TRBV28 | ASRPPPGQGRETQY
TRBV29-1 | SAQGAEGYT
TRBV5-1 | ASSFSAGGEQY
TRBV27 | ASRSQGIWDTQY
TRBV30 | AWSTGIGSGNTIY
TRBV28 | ASRAGGEAYQPQH
TRBV6-5 | ASRGTSGRASYKF
TRBV18 | ASSSLGGTSSYEQY
TRBV30 | AWSRTGDEQY
TRBV2 | ASRGATNTEAF
TRBV2 | ASSEGGAEAF
TRBV28 | ASSFGTRYTEAF
TRBV18 | ASTAQGSNQPQH
TRBV9 | ASSSTSGRVGDTQY
TRBV5-1 | ASSLNSGASYEQY
TRBV9 | ASSRGIEQY
TRBV30 | ALRAGGLGGYT
TRBV28 | ASFKPGADYGYT
TRBV5-8 | ASSLVGGSSSPLH
TRBV19 | ASRVPGLRDSPLH
TRBV19 | ASSIWFGQRVTEAF
TRBV18 | ASSRGLAQYEQY
TRBV5-5 | ASSSAVGVAEAF
TRBV5-5 | ASSETSGNAYEQY
TRBV9 | ASSALGRGSEQY
TRBV29-1 | SVAGGQTDTQY
TRBV18 | ASSPGTVGGYEQY
TRBV7-3 | ASSPRGLGSEQY
TRBV7-7 | ASSSARGYEQY
TRBV2 | ATSPDRGNQPQH
TRBV24-1 | ATRRGAGTEAF
TRBV19 | ASSRARMNTEAF
TRBV30 | GGTSGEKNTGELF
TRBV28 | ASSPSGLAERYEQY
TRBV7-2 | ASSTQTGANYGYT
TRBV3-1/TRBV3-2 | ASSPEGGSNTEAF
TRBV5-1 | ASKAGEQETQY
TRBV19 | ASSIQGTPGELF
TRBV28 | ASTPGRGTDTQY
TRBV28 | ASRRTGGVYGYT
TRBV2 | ASSERGSYNSPLH
TRBV6-5 | ASRQTGGGDTEAF
TRBV28 | ASSRRGTTTDTQY
TRBV6-2/TRBV6-3 | ASSPSGRSYEQY
TRBV4-2 | ASSQDMASGSRGETQY
TRBV19 | ASSGTGIGLVVQPQH